A selection of T cell receptor beta chains follows, all from one sample in a study of CD8 T cells in Susac syndrome. TCRdb analysed the immunoSEQ multiplex PCR reads with MiXCR anew, one entry per CDR3 protein. The sample includes under 250,000 distinct CDR3 sequences, 94% of them seen just once. Sequenced sample: CD4+ T cells from PBMCs. The source of these receptors is a human donor with Susac syndrome. The CDR3 runs from the conserved cysteine through the conserved F or W. D genes are given only for firm matches. Expanded clones are given a class, and other clones once, few, many or no size at all.

D gene	clone size	CDR3 length	V gene	J gene	CDR3 DNA	CDR3 protein
TRBD1	once	15	TRBV25-1	TRBJ1-5	TGTGCCAGCAGTGCTGCCGGGACAGGGTATCAGCCCCAGCATTTT	CASSAAGTGYQPQHF
TRBD1	.	16	TRBV20-1	TRBJ1-5	TGCAGTGCCTCTAGGGGTCCGGGACAGATCAATCAGCCCCAGCATTTT	CSASRGPGQINQPQHF
.	.	16	TRBV6-2/TRBV6-3	TRBJ1-6	TGTGCCAGCAGTGGCCCACTTCACTCCTATAATTCACCCCTCCACTTT	CASSGPLHSYNSPLHF
.	.	16	TRBV6-5	TRBJ1-1	TGTGCCAGCAGTTACACCGCCCGGGACATTGGAACTGAAGCTTTCTTT	CASSYTARDIGTEAFF
.	.	13	TRBV5-8	TRBJ2-5	TGTGCCAGCAGAACTAGCAGTTACGAGACCCAGTACTTC	CASRTSSYETQYF
.	.	15	TRBV12-3/TRBV12-4	TRBJ1-5	TGTGCCAGCAGTTCGTACCGGGCCCTCAATCAGCCCCAGCATTTT	CASSSYRALNQPQHF
.	once	14	TRBV5-1	TRBJ2-5	TGCGCCAGCGGGTTATACGGCATACAAGAGACCCAGTACTTC	CASGLYGIQETQYF
TRBD1	.	13	TRBV6-5	TRBJ2-7	TGTGCCAGCTGCGGGACAGGGGCCTACGAGCAGTACTTC	CASCGTGAYEQYF
.	.	18	TRBV12-3/TRBV12-4	TRBJ2-6	TGTGCCAGCAGTTTTTCGGCAGGGGGGACCTCTGGGGCCAACGTCCTGACTTTC	CASSFSAGGTSGANVLTF
.	.	14	TRBV3-1	TRBJ1-2	TGTGCCAGCAGCCAAGATAGCACCTCCTATGGCTACACCTTC	CASSQDSTSYGYTF
TRBD1	.	15	TRBV12-3/TRBV12-4	TRBJ2-2	TGTGCCAGCATGTCCGGGACAGGGGCCACCGGGGAGCTGTTTTTT	CASMSGTGATGELFF
TRBD2	.	14	TRBV24-1	TRBJ2-3	TGTGCCACCAGTGAAAGCGGGGGCACAGATACGCAGTATTTT	CATSESGGTDTQYF
.	.	13	TRBV5-1	TRBJ2-3	TGCGCCAGCAGCTCGGAAGGAGTAGATACGCAGTATTTT	CASSSEGVDTQYF
TRBD1	.	15	TRBV3-1	TRBJ2-7	TGTGCCAGCAGCCTAAGACAGGGGAGCTCGGGGGAGCAGTACTTC	CASSLRQGSSGEQYF
.	.	17	TRBV5-4	TRBJ2-1	TGTGCCAGCAGCTCGGGGGGAGGGACAGGAGAACGCAATGAGCAGTTCTTC	CASSSGGGTGERNEQFF
.	.	13	TRBV7-9	TRBJ1-4	TGTGCCAGCAGCAGCCCTATTTTTGAGGAACTGTTTTTT	CASSSPIFEELFF
.	.	15	TRBV11-3	TRBJ2-6	TGTGCCAGCAGCCCCCGACAGGCTGGGGCCAACGTCCTGACTTTC	CASSPRQAGANVLTF
.	.	13	TRBV24-1	TRBJ2-1	TGTGCCACCAGTGATTGGAGGGTTTCAGAGCAGTTCTTC	CATSDWRVSEQFF
.	.	15	TRBV5-1	TRBJ1-2	TGCGCCAGCAGCTTGGACAGGAGAACTAACTATGGCTACACCTTC	CASSLDRRTNYGYTF
TRBD2	.	18	TRBV12-3/TRBV12-4	TRBJ2-1	TGTGCCAGCAGTCCCGGCGTCGGGGCGGGGGGTTCCTACAATGAGCAGTTCTTC	CASSPGVGAGGSYNEQFF
.	.	11	TRBV29-1	TRBJ1-1	TGCAGCGTTGAAAGCGGAGCTGAAGCTTTCTTT	CSVESGAEAFF
.	.	14	TRBV19	TRBJ1-5	TGTGCCAGCCTTCCGCGGGCGAGCAATCAGCCCCAGCATTTT	CASLPRASNQPQHF
.	.	16	TRBV20-1	TRBJ2-7	TGCAGTGCTAGAAAACGAGGGACGGGAAGCTCCTACGAGCAGTACTTC	CSARKRGTGSSYEQYF
TRBD2	.	16	TRBV6-5	TRBJ2-5	TGTGCCAGCAGTTCGAGGCGGGGGGGCGGCGGAGAGACCCAGTACTTC	CASSSRRGGGGETQYF
.	.	12	TRBV6-2/TRBV6-3	TRBJ2-5	TGTGCCAGCACACAGGTCCAAGAGACCCAGTACTTC	CASTQVQETQYF
TRBD1	.	16	TRBV30	TRBJ1-4	TGTGCCTGGAGTCGGGGACCGGGACAGGGAAATGAAAAACTGTTTTTT	CAWSRGPGQGNEKLFF
.	.	16	TRBV20-1	TRBJ1-6	TGCAGTGCCGCCACCCCGGGGGCCTACTATAATTCACCCCTCCACTTT	CSAATPGAYYNSPLHF
.	.	14	TRBV12-3/TRBV12-4	TRBJ1-2	TGTGCCAGCAGTTTATCACAGGGAAACTATGGCTACACCTTC	CASSLSQGNYGYTF
TRBD1	.	14	TRBV2	TRBJ2-1	TGTGCCAGCGGGGAACAGGGGGTTGTGGATGAGCAGTTCTTC	CASGEQGVVDEQFF
.	.	14	TRBV5-1	TRBJ1-2	TGCGCCAGCACCACGACAGGCATCGAGCAGGGCTACACCTTC	CASTTTGIEQGYTF
TRBD1	.	18	TRBV4-3	TRBJ2-1	TGCGCCAGCAGCCAAAGGGCTCGAGGGACAGGGAGTCACGATGAGCAGTTCTTC	CASSQRARGTGSHDEQFF
.	.	14	TRBV30	TRBJ2-2	TGTGCCTGGAAAGGAGCACGGAACACCGGGGAGCTGTTTTTT	CAWKGARNTGELFF
.	.	14	TRBV3-1	TRBJ2-3	TGTGCCAGCAGCCAAGATAAGAGCACAGATACGCAGTATTTT	CASSQDKSTDTQYF
TRBD1	.	16	TRBV28	TRBJ2-1	TGTGCCAGCAGTTCCAGGGACAGGGGATTAATCAATGAGCAGTTCTTC	CASSSRDRGLINEQFF
.	.	18	TRBV11-2	TRBJ1-5	TGTGCCAGCAGCTTAGATGAGGAGGGGAAGCATAGCAATCAGCCCCAGCATTTT	CASSLDEEGKHSNQPQHF
.	.	14	TRBV14	TRBJ2-7	TGTGCCAGCAGCCAAGGGCAGGAGTCCTACGAGCAGTACTTC	CASSQGQESYEQYF
.	.	11	TRBV6-2/TRBV6-3	TRBJ1-5	TGTGCCAGCAGTCAGGGGCAGCCCCAGCATTTT	CASSQGQPQHF
TRBD2	.	15	TRBV7-2	TRBJ2-7	TGTGCCAGCAGCTTAGGAGCGGGGGGATCCTACGAGCAGTACTTC	CASSLGAGGSYEQYF
.	.	11	TRBV2	TRBJ2-7	TGTGCCAGCAGTGCTCTGAACGAGCAGTACTTC	CASSALNEQYF
.	.	15	TRBV9	TRBJ1-1	TGTGCCAGCAGCGCGCACGGGGGCTTGAACACTGAAGCTTTCTTT	CASSAHGGLNTEAFF
.	.	13	TRBV29-1	TRBJ2-5	TGCAGCCACATTGACGAAATCCAAGAGACCCAGTACTTC	CSHIDEIQETQYF
.	.	14	TRBV29-1	TRBJ2-5	TGCAGCGTTGATAGGGGGGCGGGCTTGGAGACCCAGTACTTC	CSVDRGAGLETQYF
TRBD1	.	16	TRBV11-1	TRBJ2-7	TGTGCCAGCAGCCCGAGGACAGGGGATCGATCCTACGAGCAGTACTTC	CASSPRTGDRSYEQYF
TRBD1	.	12	TRBV30	TRBJ1-2	TGTGCCTGGAGTCGACAGGGATATGGCTACACCTTC	CAWSRQGYGYTF
.	.	14	TRBV6-2/TRBV6-3	TRBJ2-7	TGTGCCAGCAGTTACTCAGGAGGGATCTACGAGCAGTACTTC	CASSYSGGIYEQYF
TRBD1	.	15	TRBV4-3	TRBJ1-2	TGCGCCAGCAGCCGATCAACAGGGGGCGACTATGGCTACACCTTC	CASSRSTGGDYGYTF
.	.	12	TRBV9	TRBJ1-1	TGTGCCAGCAGCGTAGTGGCGGAAAAAGCTTTCTTT	CASSVVAEKAFF
.	.	14	TRBV20-1	TRBJ1-2	TGCAGTGCTACCGCCACAGGCGTGGGCGAGGGCTACACCTTC	CSATATGVGEGYTF
TRBD2	.	16	TRBV18	TRBJ2-3	TGTGCCAGCTCACCATTGGCTAGCGGACGCACAGATACGCAGTATTTT	CASSPLASGRTDTQYF
TRBD1	.	15	TRBV6-6	TRBJ1-2	TGTGCCAGCAGTTACTTAACCGGGACAGGAGATGGCTACACCTTC	CASSYLTGTGDGYTF
TRBD1	.	18	TRBV30	TRBJ1-6	TGTGCCTGGGATCCTAATGACAGGGGGCGAGTAAATAATTCACCCCTCCACTTT	CAWDPNDRGRVNNSPLHF